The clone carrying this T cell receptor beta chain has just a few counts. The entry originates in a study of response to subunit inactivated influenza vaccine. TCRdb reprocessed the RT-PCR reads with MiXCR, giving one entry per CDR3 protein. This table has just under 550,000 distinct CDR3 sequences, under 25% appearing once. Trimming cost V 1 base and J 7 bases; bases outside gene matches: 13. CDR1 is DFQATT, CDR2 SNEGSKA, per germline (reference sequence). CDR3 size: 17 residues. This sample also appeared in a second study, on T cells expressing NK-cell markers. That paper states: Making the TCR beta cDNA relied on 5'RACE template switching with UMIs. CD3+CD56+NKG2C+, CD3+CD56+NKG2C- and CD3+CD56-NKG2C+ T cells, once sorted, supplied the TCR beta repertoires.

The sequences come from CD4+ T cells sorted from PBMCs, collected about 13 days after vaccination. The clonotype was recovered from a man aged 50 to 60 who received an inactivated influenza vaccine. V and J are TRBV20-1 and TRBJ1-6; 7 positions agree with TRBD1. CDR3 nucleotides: TGCAGTGCTAGAGTGGCAGGGGGACCTTTCTTAAATTCACCCCTCCACTTT. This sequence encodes CSARVAGGPFLNSPLHF.